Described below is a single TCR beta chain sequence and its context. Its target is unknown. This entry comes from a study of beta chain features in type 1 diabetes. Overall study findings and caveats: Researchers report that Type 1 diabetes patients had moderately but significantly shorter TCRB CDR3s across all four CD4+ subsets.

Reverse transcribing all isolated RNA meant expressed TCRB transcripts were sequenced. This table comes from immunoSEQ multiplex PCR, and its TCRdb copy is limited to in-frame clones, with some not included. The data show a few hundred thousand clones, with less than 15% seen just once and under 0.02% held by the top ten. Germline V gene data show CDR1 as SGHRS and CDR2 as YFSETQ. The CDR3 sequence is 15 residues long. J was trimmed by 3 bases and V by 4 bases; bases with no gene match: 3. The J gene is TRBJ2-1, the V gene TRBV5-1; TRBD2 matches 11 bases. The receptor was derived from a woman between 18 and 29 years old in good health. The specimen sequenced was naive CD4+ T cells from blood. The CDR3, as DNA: TGCGCCAGCAGCATGACTAGCGGGGTCTACAATGAGCAGTTCTTC. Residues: CASSMTSGVYNEQFF.